One and the same sample provided the 14 T cell receptor beta chains below, sequenced in a study of identifying expanded T cells in peripheral blood. Generated by immunoSEQ multiplex PCR, the TCRdb table keeps only in-frame clones and is missing some. The table has around 60,000 clones, around 86% seen once. The sample comprised blood. These receptors were collected from a person aged 18 to 69 in good health.

V usage is TRBV2 and J usage is TRBJ1-5; no reliable D call. The CDR3 loop spans 15 amino acids. Germline values: CDR1 SNHLY, CDR2 FYNNEI. Trimming took 3 bases from V and 6 from J, leaving 15 bases between them. The CDR3 region has the DNA TGTGCCAGCAGTGAGGGTCGATCGGTTAGTCAGCCCCAGCATTTT. As protein: CASSEGRSVSQPQHF. Full variable domain (outside the CDR3, taken from reference TRBV2 and TRBJ1-5): EPEVTQTPSHQVTQMGQEVILRCVPISNHLYFYWYRQILGQKVEFLVSFYNNEISEKSEIFDDQFSVERPDGSNFTLKIRSTKLEDSAMYFCASSEGRSVSQPQHFGDGTRLSIL.

The V gene is TRBV27, the J gene TRBJ1-1; the D gene is possibly TRBD1 (6 bases). Looked up from germline, CDR1 is MNHEY and CDR2 is SMNVEV (reference sequence). Trimming took 2 bases from V and 5 from J, leaving 15 bases between them. This CDR3 has 15 residues. This CDR3 is CASSLRGAMGTEAFF. Written as DNA, the CDR3 is TGTGCCAGCAGTTTAAGGGGGGCGATGGGGACTGAAGCTTTCTTT.

The J gene is TRBJ2-7, the V gene TRBV27; D gene ambiguous. The CDR3 totals 15 residues. The ends were cut back, 0 bases at V and 3 bases at J, with 12 bases in the middle. Germline V gene sequence: CDR1 MNHEY, CDR2 SMNVEV (reference sequence). CDR3 loop: CASSLSKGGDYEQYF. In nucleotides, the CDR3 is TGTGCCAGCAGTTTATCGAAGGGCGGAGACTACGAGCAGTACTTC.

This chain uses TRBV9 with TRBJ2-1; no definite D call. The CDR3 extends over 13 amino acids. Germline lookup yields CDR1 SGDLS and CDR2 YYNGEE. Trimming cost V 2 bases and J 9 bases, with 12 bases left between them. CDR3 nucleotide sequence: TGTGCCAGCAGCGTTATACTGGGTGGTGAGCAGTTCTTC. It specifies CASSVILGGEQFF.

This CDR3 reads CASSERMTGELFF. In DNA, the CDR3 is TGTGCCAGCAGTGAACGGATGACCGGGGAGCTGTTTTTT. V gene TRBV6-1 combines with J gene TRBJ2-2; no clear D. CDR3 length equals 13 residues. Germline values: CDR1 MNHNS, CDR2 SASEGT. The V gene lost 2 bases and the J gene lost 5 bases, with 6 bases spanning the gap.

The chain has TRBV6-1 and TRBJ2-1; TRBD2 matches 8 bases. With 3 bases clipped from V and 4 bases from J, the junction kept 2 bases outside the gene matches. This CDR3 has 14 amino acids. The germline CDR1 and CDR2 sequences are MNHNS and SASEGT. DNA for the CDR3: TGTGCCAGCAGTGAGACGGGGGGGTACAATGAGCAGTTCTTC. Translating gives CASSETGGYNEQFF.

This clone came up a few times. The chain employs TRBV2 and TRBJ1-6, with TRBD1 matching 8 bases. The CDR3 is 14 amino acids. CDR1 is SNHLY, CDR2 FYNNEI, per germline. The V and J ends lost 6 bases and 7 bases, in that order; junction bases with no gene match: 5. CDR3 in amino acids: CASRRQGSNSPLHF. DNA of the CDR3: TGTGCCAGCAGACGACAGGGGTCAAATTCACCCCTCCACTTT.

The rearrangement joins TRBV27 to TRBJ2-3; no definite D call. Trimming cost V 2 bases and J 0 bases, with 6 bases left between them. This CDR3 is 14 amino acids long. Germline V CDR1 and CDR2: MNHEY, SMNVEV (reference sequence). In nucleotides, the CDR3 is TGTGCCAGCAGTTTAACAATTAGCACAGATACGCAGTATTTT. Translation gives CASSLTISTDTQYF.

J is TRBJ2-7 and V is TRBV18; 8 nucleotides agree with TRBD1. V shed 1 base, J shed 4 bases, and the junction held 9 bases outside the gene matches. This CDR3 comprises 16 residues. The germline V gene encodes CDR1 KGHSH and CDR2 LQKENI. In nucleotides, the CDR3 is TGTGCCAGCTCACCACGGCAGGGGGCTGGGGGGTACGAGCAGTACGTC. This gives the protein CASSPRQGAGGYEQYV.

The genes are TRBV6-1 and TRBJ1-5; perhaps TRBD1 as D (5 bases). Germline V gives CDR1 MNHNS, CDR2 SASEGT. CDR3 length equals 15 residues. The germline V and J ends were trimmed by 8 bases and 2 bases, with 16 bases remaining between them. This chain's CDR3 is CASYTGGSGNQPQHF. DNA for the CDR3: TGTGCCAGCTATACCGGGGGTAGTGGCAATCAGCCCCAGCATTTT.

The chain combines TRBV6-1 with TRBJ1-5; no clear D gene. In germline, CDR1 is MNHNS, CDR2 SASEGT. Trimming took off 5 bases at V and 1 base at J, with 12 bases between the two ends. The CDR3 has 15 residues. CDR3 protein: CASSRTIGSNQPQHF. CDR3 nucleotide sequence: TGTGCCAGCAGTCGGACGATTGGGAGCAATCAGCCCCAGCATTTT.

This clone was seen only once. The V and J genes are TRBV27 and TRBJ2-1; 11 bases agree with TRBD2. After removal of 3 bases from V and 10 bases from J, the junction contained 8 bases not matched to a gene. Germline lookup yields CDR1 MNHEY and CDR2 SMNVEV (reference sequence). This CDR3 comprises 15 residues. This chain's CDR3 is CASSFASGRNREQFF. DNA of the CDR3: TGTGCCAGCAGTTTCGCTAGCGGGAGGAACAGGGAGCAGTTCTTC.

The chain carries TRBV6-1 and TRBJ1-1; no clear D gene. Germline V gene sequence: CDR1 MNHNS, CDR2 SASEGT. V lost 8 bases and J 1 base, leaving 11 bases between the germline ends. The CDR3 has 13 residues. CDR3 protein: CASFLGTNTEAFF. CDR3 DNA: TGTGCCAGCTTCTTGGGCACGAACACTGAAGCTTTCTTT.

J is TRBJ2-2 and V is TRBV6-1; D is uncertain. CDR1 and CDR2 (germline): MNHNS, SASEGT. This CDR3 contains 15 residues. Trimming shortened V by 0 bases and J by 3 bases, and 8 bases separated the two germline ends. As DNA, the CDR3 is TGTGCCAGCAGTGAAGCTGGGCGGCACACCGGGGAGCTGTTTTTT. This sequence encodes CASSEAGRHTGELFF.